This T cell receptor beta chain was sequenced for a study of CD8+CD57+ T cells in acquired aplastic anemia. On the study more broadly: Mean DNA quantity obtained from sorted CD4+ and CD8+ cells was about 3 ug. For CD4+ cells, healthy donors had an average of approximately 9.8 million reads. Overall study findings and caveats: Patients and controls shared 25 to 30 CD8+ CDR3 sequences, highly expressed in patients. CD8+ Simpson's diversity did not differ significantly between patients and controls.

Deletions cut 8 bases from V and 5 bases from J, with 12 bases between. The CDR3 covers 13 residues. Germline CDR1 reads KGHDR; CDR2 reads SFDVKD. The TCR beta profiling, which covered VDJ combination and CDR3 sequence, was carried out using genomic DNA as the template. One entry per CDR3 protein, called by TCRdb with MiXCR from the reads. The table lists tens of thousands of distinct CDR3 sequences, roughly 77% of them singletons. A word on this clonotype: Its antigen is undetermined.

This sequence was found in a human donor in good health, serving as a control. Sequencing was carried out using sorted CD4+, CD8+, or CD8+CD57+ T cells (not recorded which) from PBMCs. The rearrangement links TRBV24-1 to TRBJ1-3; D is unresolved. In DNA form, the CDR3 reads TGTGCCACCAATGAGGGCCGAAGAAACACCATATATTTT. It specifies CATNEGRRNTIYF.